This T cell receptor beta chain was sequenced during a study of T-cell reconstitution after alpha-beta-depleted transplantation in children. The TCRbeta library incorporated unique molecular identifiers. TCRdb independently ran MiXCR on the PCR reads; one entry per CDR3 protein. The sample has about 400,000 distinct CDR3 sequences; 20% are singletons. The sequencing used PBMCs from the stem cell graft donor, collected from the stem cell graft. This TCR was recovered from a human donor who donated a stem cell graft to a child with acute myeloid leukemia.

CDR3 residues: CASSQEYREVDEQYF. CDR3 sequence (DNA): TGCGCCAGCAGCCAAGAGTACAGGGAGGTTGACGAGCAGTACTTC. The chain carries TRBV4-1 and TRBJ2-7, with D perhaps assigned TRBD1 or TRBD2 (6 bases each). Germline V gene sequence: CDR1 MGHRA, CDR2 YSYEKL. Deletions cut 0 bases from V and 5 bases from J, with 14 bases between. The CDR3 covers 15 residues.